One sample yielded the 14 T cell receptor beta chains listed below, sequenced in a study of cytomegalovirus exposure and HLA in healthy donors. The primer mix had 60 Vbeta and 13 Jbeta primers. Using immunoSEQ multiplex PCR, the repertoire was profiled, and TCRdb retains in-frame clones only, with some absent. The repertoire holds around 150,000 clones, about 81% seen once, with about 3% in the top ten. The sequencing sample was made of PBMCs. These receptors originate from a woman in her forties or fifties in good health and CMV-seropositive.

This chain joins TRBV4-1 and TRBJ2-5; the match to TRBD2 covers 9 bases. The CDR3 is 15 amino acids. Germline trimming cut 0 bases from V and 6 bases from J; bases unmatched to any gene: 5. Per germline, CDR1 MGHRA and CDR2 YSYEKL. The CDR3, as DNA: TGCGCCAGCAGCCAAGAGGCGGGGGGGTCGAAGACCCAGTACTTC. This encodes CASSQEAGGSKTQYF.

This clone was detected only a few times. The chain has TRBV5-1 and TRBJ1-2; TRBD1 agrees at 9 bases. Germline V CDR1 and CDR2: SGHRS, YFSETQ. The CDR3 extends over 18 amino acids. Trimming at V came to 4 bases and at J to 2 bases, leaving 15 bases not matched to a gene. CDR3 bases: TGCGCCAGCAGCGCGGGCGACCCCGGACAGGGGCGGAACTATGGCTACACCTTC. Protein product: CASSAGDPGQGRNYGYTF.

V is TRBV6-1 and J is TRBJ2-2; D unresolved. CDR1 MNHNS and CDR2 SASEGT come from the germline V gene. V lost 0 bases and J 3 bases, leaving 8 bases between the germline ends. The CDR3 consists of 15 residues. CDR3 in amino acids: CASSEAQVDTGELFF. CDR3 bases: TGTGCCAGCAGTGAAGCCCAGGTAGACACCGGGGAGCTGTTTTTT.

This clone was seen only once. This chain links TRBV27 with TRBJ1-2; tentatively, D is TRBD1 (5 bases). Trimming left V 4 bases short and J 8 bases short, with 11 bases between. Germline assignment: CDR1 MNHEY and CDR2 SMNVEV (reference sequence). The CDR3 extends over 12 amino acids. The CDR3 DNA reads TGTGCCAGCAGTTCGGGGGGTCAAGGCTACACCTTC. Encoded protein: CASSSGGQGYTF.

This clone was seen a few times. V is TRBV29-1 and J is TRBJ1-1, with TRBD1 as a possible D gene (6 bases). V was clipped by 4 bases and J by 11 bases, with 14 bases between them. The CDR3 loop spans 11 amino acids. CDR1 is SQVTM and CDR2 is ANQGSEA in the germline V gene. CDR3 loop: CSVGQVGSAFF. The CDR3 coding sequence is TGCAGCGTTGGACAGGTGGGGTCGGCTTTCTTT.

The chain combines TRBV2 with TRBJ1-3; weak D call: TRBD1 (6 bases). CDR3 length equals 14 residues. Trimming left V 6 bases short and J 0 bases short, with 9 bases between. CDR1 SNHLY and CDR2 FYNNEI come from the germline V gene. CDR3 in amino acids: CASRGQSSGNTIYF. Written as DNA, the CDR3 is TGTGCCAGCAGGGGACAAAGCTCTGGAAACACCATATATTTT.

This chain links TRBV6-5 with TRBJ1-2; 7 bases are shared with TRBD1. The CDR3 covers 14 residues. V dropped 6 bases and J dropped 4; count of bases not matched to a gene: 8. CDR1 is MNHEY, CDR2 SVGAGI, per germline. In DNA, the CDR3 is TGTGCCAGCAGCAAGGGGGCCCTGGGCTATGGCTACACCTTC. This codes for CASSKGALGYGYTF.

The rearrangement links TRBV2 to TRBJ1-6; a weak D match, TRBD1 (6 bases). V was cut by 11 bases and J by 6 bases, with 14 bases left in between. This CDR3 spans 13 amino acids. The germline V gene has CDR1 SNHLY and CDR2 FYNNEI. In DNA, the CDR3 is TGTGCCGTACAGGGACTAAGTAATTCACCCCTCCACTTT. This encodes CAVQGLSNSPLHF.

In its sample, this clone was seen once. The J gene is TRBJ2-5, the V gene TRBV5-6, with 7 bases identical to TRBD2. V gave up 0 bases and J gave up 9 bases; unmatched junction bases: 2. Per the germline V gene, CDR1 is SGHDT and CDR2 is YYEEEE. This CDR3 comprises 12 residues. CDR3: CASSLVRGAQYF. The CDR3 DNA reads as TGTGCCAGCAGCTTGGTTCGGGGGGCCCAGTACTTC.

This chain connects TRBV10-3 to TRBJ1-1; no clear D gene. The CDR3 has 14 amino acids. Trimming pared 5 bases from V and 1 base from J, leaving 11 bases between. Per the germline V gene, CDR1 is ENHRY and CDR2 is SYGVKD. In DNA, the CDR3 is TGTGCCATCAGTATTGGACGGGGGAACACTGAAGCTTTCTTT. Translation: CAISIGRGNTEAFF.

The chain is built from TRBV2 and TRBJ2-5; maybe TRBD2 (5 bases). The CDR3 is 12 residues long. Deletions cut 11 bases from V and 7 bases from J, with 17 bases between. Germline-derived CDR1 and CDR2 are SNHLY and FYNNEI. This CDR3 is CASKTTDGTQYF. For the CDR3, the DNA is TGTGCCTCCAAGACTACCGACGGGACCCAGTACTTC.

The CDR3 region has the DNA TGTGCCAGCAGCTTTGACCCGGGAGGCCAGCCCCAGCATTTT. Translated: CASSFDPGGQPQHF. The rearrangement joins TRBV11-2 to TRBJ1-5; D ambiguous. The CDR3 contains 14 residues. V lost 3 bases and J 7 bases, leaving 13 bases between the germline ends. Germline CDR1 and CDR2: SGHAT and FQNNGV.

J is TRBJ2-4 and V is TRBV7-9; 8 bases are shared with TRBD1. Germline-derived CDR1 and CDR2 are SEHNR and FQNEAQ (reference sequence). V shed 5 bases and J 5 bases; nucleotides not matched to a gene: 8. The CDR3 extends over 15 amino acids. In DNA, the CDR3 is TGTGCCAGCAGCGGAGGACAGGGAAACCAAAACATTCAGTACTTC. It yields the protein CASSGGQGNQNIQYF.

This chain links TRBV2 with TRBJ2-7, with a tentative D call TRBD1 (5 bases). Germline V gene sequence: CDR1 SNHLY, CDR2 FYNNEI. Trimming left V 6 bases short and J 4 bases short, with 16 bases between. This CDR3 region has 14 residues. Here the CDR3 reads CASSRDRAEYEQYF. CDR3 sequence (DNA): TGTGCCAGCAGCCGCGACAGAGCTGAGTACGAGCAGTACTTC.